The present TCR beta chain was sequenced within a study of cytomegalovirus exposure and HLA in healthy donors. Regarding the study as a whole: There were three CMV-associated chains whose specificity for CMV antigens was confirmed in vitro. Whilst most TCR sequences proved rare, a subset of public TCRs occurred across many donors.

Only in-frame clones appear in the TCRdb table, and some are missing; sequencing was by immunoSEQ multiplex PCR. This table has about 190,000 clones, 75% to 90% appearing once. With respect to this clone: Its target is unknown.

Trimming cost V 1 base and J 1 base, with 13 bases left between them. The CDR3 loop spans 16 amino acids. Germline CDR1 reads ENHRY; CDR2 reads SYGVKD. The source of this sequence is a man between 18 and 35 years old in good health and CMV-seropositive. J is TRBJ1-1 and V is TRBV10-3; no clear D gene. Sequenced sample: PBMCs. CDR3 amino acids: CAISEFPKTENTEAFF. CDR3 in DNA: TGTGCCATCAGTGAGTTCCCCAAAACAGAGAACACTGAAGCTTTCTTT.